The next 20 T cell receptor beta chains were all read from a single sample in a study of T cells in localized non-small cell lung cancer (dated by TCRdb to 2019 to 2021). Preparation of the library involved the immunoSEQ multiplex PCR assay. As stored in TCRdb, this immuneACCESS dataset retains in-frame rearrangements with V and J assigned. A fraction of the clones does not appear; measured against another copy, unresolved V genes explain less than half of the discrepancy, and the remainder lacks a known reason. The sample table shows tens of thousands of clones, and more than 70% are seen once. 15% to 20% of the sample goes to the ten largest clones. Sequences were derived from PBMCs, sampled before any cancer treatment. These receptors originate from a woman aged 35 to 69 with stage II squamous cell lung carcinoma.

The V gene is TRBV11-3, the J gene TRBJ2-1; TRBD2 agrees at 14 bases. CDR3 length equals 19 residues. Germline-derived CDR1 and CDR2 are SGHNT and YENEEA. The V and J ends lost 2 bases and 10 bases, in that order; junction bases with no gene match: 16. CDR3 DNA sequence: TGTGCCAGCAGCTTAATTTTGTCCGGGACTAGCGGGAGTAGGGGAGAGCAGTTCTTC. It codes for CASSLILSGTSGSRGEQFF.

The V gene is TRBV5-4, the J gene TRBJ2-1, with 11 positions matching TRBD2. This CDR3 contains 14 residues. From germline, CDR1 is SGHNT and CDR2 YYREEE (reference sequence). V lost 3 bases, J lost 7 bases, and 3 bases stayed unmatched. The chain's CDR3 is CASSSGLAENEQFF. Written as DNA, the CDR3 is TGTGCCAGCAGCTCGGGACTAGCGGAAAATGAGCAGTTCTTC.

The CDR3 nucleotides are TGTGCCAGCAGCCTCCAGGGACAGGGGTTCTACGAGCAGTACTTC. It codes for CASSLQGQGFYEQYF. This chain links TRBV9 with TRBJ2-7; 10 nucleotides align to TRBD1. CDR3 length: 15 amino acids. Germline assignment: CDR1 SGDLS and CDR2 YYNGEE. Trimming took 4 bases from V and 3 from J; bases not matched to a gene: 7.

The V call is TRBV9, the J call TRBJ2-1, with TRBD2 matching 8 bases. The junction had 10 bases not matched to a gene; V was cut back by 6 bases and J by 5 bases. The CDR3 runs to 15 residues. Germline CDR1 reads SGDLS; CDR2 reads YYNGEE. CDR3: CASTRAGEYNNEQFF. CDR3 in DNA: TGTGCCAGCACCCGAGCGGGAGAGTATAACAATGAGCAGTTCTTC.

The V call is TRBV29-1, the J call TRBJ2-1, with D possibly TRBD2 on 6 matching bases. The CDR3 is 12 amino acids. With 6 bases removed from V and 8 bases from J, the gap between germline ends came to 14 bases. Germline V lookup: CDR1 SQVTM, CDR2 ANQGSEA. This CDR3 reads CSVGEEYYEQFF. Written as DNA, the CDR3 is TGCAGCGTCGGGGAGGAGTACTATGAGCAGTTCTTC.

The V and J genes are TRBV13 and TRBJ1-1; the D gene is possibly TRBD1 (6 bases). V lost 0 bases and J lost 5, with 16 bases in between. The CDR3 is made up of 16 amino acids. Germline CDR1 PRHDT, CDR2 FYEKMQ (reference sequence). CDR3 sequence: CASSLGRGRGSTEAFF. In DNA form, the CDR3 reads TGTGCCAGCAGCTTAGGCCGGGGCAGGGGAAGTACTGAAGCTTTCTTT.

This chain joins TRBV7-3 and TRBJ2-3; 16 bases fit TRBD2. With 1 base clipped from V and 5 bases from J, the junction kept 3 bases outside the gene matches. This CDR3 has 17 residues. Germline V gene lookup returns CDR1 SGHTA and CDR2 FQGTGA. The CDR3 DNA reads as TGTGCCAGCAGCTTAAAGGGACTAGCGGGAGGGGGAGATACGCAGTATTTT. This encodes CASSLKGLAGGGDTQYF. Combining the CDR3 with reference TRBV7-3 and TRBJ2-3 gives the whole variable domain GAGVSQTPSNKVTEKGKYVELRCDPISGHTALYWYRQSLGQGPEFLIYFQGTGAADDSGLPNDRFFAVRPEGSVSTLKIQRTERGDSAVYLCASSLKGLAGGGDTQYFGPGTRLTVL.

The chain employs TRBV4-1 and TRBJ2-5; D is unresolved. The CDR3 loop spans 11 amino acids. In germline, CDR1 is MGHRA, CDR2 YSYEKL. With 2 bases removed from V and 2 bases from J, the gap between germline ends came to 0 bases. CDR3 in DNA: TGCGCCAGCAGCCAACAAGAGACCCAGTACTTC. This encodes CASSQQETQYF.

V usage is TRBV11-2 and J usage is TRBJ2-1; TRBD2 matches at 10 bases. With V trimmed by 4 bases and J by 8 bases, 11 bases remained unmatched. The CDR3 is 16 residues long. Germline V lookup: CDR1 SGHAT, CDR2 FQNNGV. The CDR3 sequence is CASSSGISGRVDEQFF. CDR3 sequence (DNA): TGTGCCAGCAGCTCTGGAATAAGCGGGAGGGTGGATGAGCAGTTCTTC. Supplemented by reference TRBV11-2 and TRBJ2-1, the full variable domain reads EAGVAQSPRYKIIEKRQSVAFWCNPISGHATLYWYQQILGQGPKLLIQFQNNGVVDDSQLPKDRFSAERLKGVDSTLKIQPAKLEDSAVYLCASSSGISGRVDEQFFGPGTRLTVL.

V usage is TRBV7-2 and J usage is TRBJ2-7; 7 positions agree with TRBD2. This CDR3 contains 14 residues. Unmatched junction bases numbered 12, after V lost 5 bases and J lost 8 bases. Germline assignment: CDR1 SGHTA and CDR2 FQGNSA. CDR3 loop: CASSQTGTTIQQYF. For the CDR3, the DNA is TGTGCCAGCAGCCAAACCGGGACTACCATCCAGCAGTACTTC.

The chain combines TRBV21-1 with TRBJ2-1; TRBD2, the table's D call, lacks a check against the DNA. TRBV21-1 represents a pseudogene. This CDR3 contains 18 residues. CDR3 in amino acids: CASSKALRTSGRGDEQFF. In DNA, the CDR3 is TGTGCCAGCAGCAAAGCGCTACGGACTAGCGGGAGAGGCGATGAGCAGTTCTTC.

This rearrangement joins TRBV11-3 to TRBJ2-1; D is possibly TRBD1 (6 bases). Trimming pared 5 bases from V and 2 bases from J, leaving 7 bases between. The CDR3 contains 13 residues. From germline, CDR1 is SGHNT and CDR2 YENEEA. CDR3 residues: CASSRTAYNEQFF. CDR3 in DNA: TGTGCCAGCAGCCGGACAGCCTACAATGAGCAGTTCTTC.

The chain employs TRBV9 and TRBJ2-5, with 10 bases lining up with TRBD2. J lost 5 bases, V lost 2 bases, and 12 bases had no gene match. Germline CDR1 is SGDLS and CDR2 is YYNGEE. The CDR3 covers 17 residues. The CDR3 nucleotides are TGTGCCAGCAGCGTCGGGACTAGCGCTCAGGGGAGGGAGACCCAGTACTTC. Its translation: CASSVGTSAQGRETQYF.

DNA of the CDR3: TGTGCCAGCAGCCCGGGACGGCACTATGGCTACACCTTC. It specifies CASSPGRHYGYTF. The chain combines TRBV6-5 with TRBJ1-2; perhaps TRBD1 as D (5 bases). V dropped 6 bases and J dropped 3 bases, with 11 bases sitting between them. Germline V gene sequence: CDR1 MNHEY, CDR2 SVGAGI. The CDR3 runs 13 residues.

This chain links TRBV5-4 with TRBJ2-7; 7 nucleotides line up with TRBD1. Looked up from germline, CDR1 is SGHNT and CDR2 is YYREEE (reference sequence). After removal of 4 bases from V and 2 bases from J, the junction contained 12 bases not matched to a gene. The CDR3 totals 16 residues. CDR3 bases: TGTGCCAGCAGCCCCTTAGGGGGCGCTATTACCTACGAGCAGTACTTC. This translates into CASSPLGGAITYEQYF.

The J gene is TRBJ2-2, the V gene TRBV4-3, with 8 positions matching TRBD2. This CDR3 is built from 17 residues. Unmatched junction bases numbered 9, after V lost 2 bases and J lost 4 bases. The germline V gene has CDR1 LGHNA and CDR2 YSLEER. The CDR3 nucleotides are TGCGCCAGCAGCCAATTAGCGGGAAGGAGAGTCACCGGGGAGCTGTTTTTT. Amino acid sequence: CASSQLAGRRVTGELFF.

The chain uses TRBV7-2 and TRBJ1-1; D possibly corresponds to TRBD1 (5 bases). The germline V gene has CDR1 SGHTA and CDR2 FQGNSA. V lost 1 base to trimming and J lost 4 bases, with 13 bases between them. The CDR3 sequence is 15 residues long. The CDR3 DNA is TGTGCCAGCAGCTTAGAAACGGGGCGTAGCACTGAAGCTTTCTTT. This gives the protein CASSLETGRSTEAFF.

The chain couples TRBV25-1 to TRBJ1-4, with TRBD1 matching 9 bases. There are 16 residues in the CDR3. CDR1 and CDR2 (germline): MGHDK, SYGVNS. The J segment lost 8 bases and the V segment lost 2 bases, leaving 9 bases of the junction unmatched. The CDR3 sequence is CASSEGTGSGREKLFF. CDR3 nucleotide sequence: TGTGCCAGCAGTGAAGGGACAGGGTCAGGAAGGGAAAAACTGTTTTTT.

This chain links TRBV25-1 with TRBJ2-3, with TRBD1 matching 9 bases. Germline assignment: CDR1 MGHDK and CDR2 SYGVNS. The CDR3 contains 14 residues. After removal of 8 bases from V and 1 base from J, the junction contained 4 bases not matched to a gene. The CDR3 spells CASVQGAGTDTQYF. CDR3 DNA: TGTGCCAGCGTACAGGGGGCGGGCACAGATACGCAGTATTTT.

The CDR3 region is CASRRDRDTEAFF. In DNA form, the CDR3 reads TGTGCCAGCAGGAGGGACAGGGACACTGAAGCTTTCTTT. V is TRBV25-1 and J is TRBJ1-1; 9 bases map to TRBD1. J was trimmed by 3 bases and V by 6 bases; bases with no gene match: 2. Germline assignment: CDR1 MGHDK and CDR2 SYGVNS. The CDR3 runs 13 residues.